These 27 T cell receptor beta chains came from one sample sequenced in a study of spatial heterogeneity in lung cancer (dated 2019 in TCRdb). Library construction relied on 5' RACE. TCRdb records NextSeq 500 as the sequencer. TCRdb applied fastp at Q25 and MiXCR to the public reads, then kept only in-frame beta chains. When rows share a CDR3 protein, they turn into one entry using the most common DNA and genes. The sample table contains about 82,000 distinct CDR3 sequences; only one count was recorded for roughly 13% of them. The leading ten clones occupy under 5.5% of the sample. Read against the paper, the sample's time point label means: sample taken at primary tumor resection. Without any cell sorting, TCR sequencing was performed on whole RNA extracted either from tumor and nontumor lung tissue or from cryopreserved PBMC samples. This specimen was PBMCs, taken at surgery. The receptors come from a male donor with early-stage non-small cell lung cancer.

This clonotype was recorded at least ten times. The rearrangement links TRBV2 to TRBJ1-2; 9 bases are a match to TRBD1. Losses at the gene ends were 2 bases for V and 6 bases for J; bases not matched to a gene: 4. Germline V lookup: CDR1 SNHLY, CDR2 FYNNEI. CDR3 size: 14 residues. For the CDR3, the DNA is TGTGCCAGCAGTGAATTACAGGGGGCGAATGGCTACACCTTC. This codes for CASSELQGANGYTF.

The genes are TRBV20-1 and TRBJ2-7; TRBD2 agrees at 16 bases. Trimming took 6 bases from V and 7 from J; bases not matched to a gene: 9. The CDR3 consists of 15 residues. Germline CDR1 DFQATT, CDR2 SNEGSKA (reference sequence). This chain's CDR3 is CSARAGTSGGEEQYF. The CDR3 coding sequence is TGCAGTGCCCGTGCCGGGACTAGCGGGGGGGAAGAGCAGTACTTC.

This chain uses TRBV14 with TRBJ2-1, with TRBD1 as a possible D gene (5 bases). Germline lookup yields CDR1 SGHDN and CDR2 FVKESK. V lost 0 bases to trimming and J lost 8 bases, with 14 bases between them. The CDR3 runs to 15 residues. DNA of the CDR3: TGTGCCAGCAGCCAAGAGGGCAGGGTCTTGGATGAGCAGTTCTTC. This translates into CASSQEGRVLDEQFF.

The chain combines TRBV6-1 with TRBJ1-1; unclear D gene. This CDR3 is built from 14 residues. From germline, CDR1 is MNHNS and CDR2 SASEGT. Trimming removed 6 bases from V and 4 bases from J, with 15 bases in between. CDR3 sequence: CASRDRPDGTEAFF. The CDR3 DNA sequence: TGTGCCAGCAGGGACCGCCCGGACGGCACTGAAGCTTTCTTT.

This clonotype has more than one count but fewer than ten. The rearrangement uses TRBV5-6 and TRBJ1-5, with D possibly being TRBD1 (5 bases). The CDR3 runs 15 residues. V gave up 7 bases and J gave up 4 bases, with 18 bases separating them. The germline CDR1 and CDR2 sequences are SGHDT and YYEEEE. The CDR3 sequence is CASSRGVGGNQPQHF. The CDR3 region has the DNA TGTGCCAGCTCCCGGGGAGTCGGGGGGAATCAGCCCCAGCATTTT.

This clonotype was seen a single time. This chain links TRBV7-3 with TRBJ2-7, with D maybe TRBD2 (6 bases). V dropped 0 bases and J dropped 7 bases, with 13 bases sitting between them. CDR3 length: 14 residues. CDR1 and CDR2 from the germline V gene are SGHTA and FQGTGA. CDR3 bases: TGTGCCAGCAGCTTAACGGCGGGAACGGGAGAGCAGTACTTC. The encoded protein is CASSLTAGTGEQYF.

This clonotype was detected ten times or more. In DNA form, the CDR3 reads TGCAGCGTACTGGACAGGGGAACTGAAGCTTTCTTT. It encodes CSVLDRGTEAFF. The chain employs TRBV29-1 and TRBJ1-1, with 9 bases that match TRBD1. CDR1 is SQVTM and CDR2 is ANQGSEA in the germline V gene. The CDR3 contains 12 residues. After removal of 6 bases from V and 5 bases from J, the junction contained 4 bases not matched to a gene. The full variable domain, rest sourced from reference TRBV29-1 and TRBJ1-1, is SAVISQKPSRDICQRGTSLTIQCQVDSQVTMMFWYRQQPGQSLTLIATANQGSEATYESGFVIDKFPISRPNLTFSTLTVSNMSPEDSSIYLCSVLDRGTEAFFGQGTRLTVV.

This clonotype has just a few counts. CDR3 in DNA: TGTGCCAGCACCCAACAGGGGACCTATGGCTACACCTTC. This translates into CASTQQGTYGYTF. This sequence joins TRBV6-5 and TRBJ1-2; TRBD1 matches at 7 bases. Germline V gene sequence: CDR1 MNHEY, CDR2 SVGAGI. The ends lost 7 bases at V and 4 bases at J; junction bases unmatched: 6. The CDR3 totals 13 residues.

The V call is TRBV19, the J call TRBJ2-3, with 8 nucleotides matching TRBD2. The CDR3 runs to 14 residues. Per the germline V gene, CDR1 is LNHDA and CDR2 is SQIVND (reference sequence). V lost 6 bases and J lost 5; bases outside the gene matches: 7. In DNA form, the CDR3 reads TGTGCCAGTAGCTCAGCGGGGGTGGGAGATACGCAGTATTTT. Its translation: CASSSAGVGDTQYF.

This clonotype was detected only a few times. The chain combines TRBV28 with TRBJ2-3; D remains unclear. The V and J ends lost 6 bases and 11 bases respectively, with 21 bases between them. The CDR3 runs to 14 residues. Germline V gives CDR1 MDHEN, CDR2 SYDVKM. CDR3 protein: CASSRSVGGYVQYF. The CDR3 DNA reads as TGTGCCAGCAGCCGATCGGTCGGCGGATACGTGCAGTATTTT.

The chain carries TRBV29-1 and TRBJ2-4, with 10 bases identical to TRBD1. Germline CDR1 reads SQVTM; CDR2 reads ANQGSEA. The CDR3 spans 13 residues. The V segment lost 6 bases and the J segment 6 bases; nucleotides outside the gene matches: 5. In DNA, the CDR3 is TGCAGCGTGCAGGGACAGGGGCTAAACATTCAGTACTTC. This codes for CSVQGQGLNIQYF.

This clonotype was found many times. The chain carries TRBV6-1 and TRBJ2-5; no firm D call. Germline V lookup: CDR1 MNHNS, CDR2 SASEGT. The CDR3 has 13 amino acids. V gave up 4 bases and J gave up 4 bases, with 10 bases separating them. The DNA of the CDR3 is TGTGCCAGCAGTGCCCTCTGGAGAGAGACCCAGTACTTC. Amino acids: CASSALWRETQYF.

This clonotype was counted at least ten times. The chain combines TRBV20-1 with TRBJ2-5; tentative D call: TRBD2 (6 bases). The germline gives CDR1 DFQATT, CDR2 SNEGSKA (reference sequence). This CDR3 has 14 amino acids. Trimming cost V 1 base and J 2 bases, with 11 bases left between them. The DNA of the CDR3 is TGCAGTGCTAGAGTGCGGGGAAGACAAGAGACCCAGTACTTC. It encodes CSARVRGRQETQYF.

Concerning this clonotype: A single base separates this from a much larger clone, so it may be a read error. V is TRBV29-1 and J is TRBJ2-1, with D tentatively TRBD1 or TRBD2 (5 bases each). In germline, CDR1 is SQVTM, CDR2 ANQGSEA. This CDR3 contains 14 residues. CDR3 in DNA: TGCAGCGTGGCTGGGAGCCCAGGGCACAATCAGCAGTTCTTC. Protein: CSVAGSPGHNQQFF.

This chain joins TRBV7-2 and TRBJ2-1; D might be TRBD1 (5 bases). The V gene's germline CDR1 is SGHTA and CDR2 FQGNSA. This CDR3 has 12 amino acids. The V gene lost 6 bases and the J gene lost 8 bases, with 11 bases spanning the gap. The CDR3 is CASSHIRDEQFF. In nucleotides, the CDR3 is TGTGCCAGCAGTCACATCAGGGATGAGCAGTTCTTC.

The rearrangement uses TRBV4-1 and TRBJ1-2; no reliable D call. The CDR3 runs to 15 residues. CDR1 MGHRA and CDR2 YSYEKL come from the germline V gene. The V end was cut by 0 bases, the J end by 8 bases, with 16 bases between. CDR3 bases: TGCGCCAGCAGCCAAGATATATTCGGGCGGAAAGGCTACACCTTC. Its protein product is CASSQDIFGRKGYTF.

The rearrangement uses TRBV12-3 or TRBV12-4 and TRBJ2-1, with D perhaps matching TRBD1 (6 bases). V lost 1 base and J 8 bases, leaving 12 bases between the germline ends. CDR3 size: 14 residues. The CDR3: CASSLVVGADEQFF. In DNA, the CDR3 is TGTGCCAGCAGTTTAGTTGTGGGGGCCGATGAGCAGTTCTTC.

This clonotype was observed a handful of times. The chain recombines TRBV14 with TRBJ1-1; the match to TRBD1 covers 10 bases. V shed 6 bases and J 4 bases; nucleotides not matched to a gene: 11. CDR3 size: 16 residues. In germline, CDR1 is SGHDN, CDR2 FVKESK. The CDR3 loop is CASREGDRGRGTEAFF. The CDR3, as DNA: TGTGCCAGCAGAGAGGGGGACAGGGGTAGGGGCACTGAAGCTTTCTTT.

CDR3 nucleotides: TGCGCCAGCAGCCAAGTGGGGGCTGAGACCCAGTACTTC. Amino acids: CASSQVGAETQYF. V gene TRBV4-1 combines with J gene TRBJ2-5, with D possibly TRBD1 on 6 matching bases. In germline, CDR1 is MGHRA, CDR2 YSYEKL. V dropped 1 base and J dropped 5 bases, with 8 bases sitting between them. The length of the CDR3 is 13 residues.

This clonotype was seen a handful of times. The chain is built from TRBV3-1 and TRBJ2-3; 11 positions agree with TRBD2. Per germline, CDR1 LGHDT and CDR2 YNNKEL (reference sequence). The CDR3 length is 18 residues. Unmatched junction bases numbered 7, after V lost 0 bases and J lost 2 bases. CDR3 coding DNA: TGTGCCAGCAGCCAAGAGAAGGCTAGCGGGGGGTTCACAGATACGCAGTATTTT. This sequence encodes CASSQEKASGGFTDTQYF.

This clonotype was detected only a few times. The gene calls are TRBV2 and TRBJ2-7, with D tentatively TRBD2 (7 bases). V lost 6 bases and J lost 3, with 12 bases in between. The CDR3 length is 13 residues. The germline V gene has CDR1 SNHLY and CDR2 FYNNEI. The CDR3 DNA follows: TGTGCCAGCAGGGGGGGGGACAACTACGAGCAGTACTTC. It encodes CASRGGDNYEQYF.

Worth noting for this clonotype: A junction boundary mismatches the germline segment, possibly from a read error. This chain uses TRBV7-8 with TRBJ2-7, with D perhaps given as TRBD1 or TRBD2 (5 bases each). Per germline, CDR1 SGHVS and CDR2 FQNEAQ. The CDR3 consists of 12 residues. The CDR3 reads CASSLAGRQPSF. The CDR3 DNA follows: TGTGCCAGCAGCTTAGCGGGGAGACAGCCATCCTTC.

This clonotype has ten or more counts. The rearrangement links TRBV7-6 to TRBJ2-5, with D unclear. CDR1 is SGHVS, CDR2 FNYEAQ, per germline. The CDR3 loop spans 13 amino acids. The ends were cut back, 5 bases at V and 1 base at J, with 8 bases in the middle. The CDR3 coding sequence is TGTGCCAGCAGCCCTACGGTCCAAGAGACCCAGTACTTC. Its translation is CASSPTVQETQYF. The whole variable domain, filled in from reference TRBV7-6 and TRBJ2-5, reads GAGVSQSPRYKVTKRGQDVALRCDPISGHVSLYWYRQALGQGPEFLTYFNYEAQQDKSGLPNDRFSAERPEGSISTLTIQRTEQRDSAMYRCASSPTVQETQYFGPGTRLLVL.

This clonotype is medium-sized within its sample. The chain is built from TRBV20-1 and TRBJ2-2; the D gene is possibly TRBD2 (6 bases). The CDR3 is 14 residues long. Trimming shortened V by 0 bases and J by 5 bases, and 10 bases separated the two germline ends. Looked up from germline, CDR1 is DFQATT and CDR2 is SNEGSKA (reference sequence). The CDR3 DNA reads as TGCAGTGCTAGAGATTATCGGGGGACCGGGGAGCTGTTTTTT. Translation: CSARDYRGTGELFF.

The V gene is TRBV30, the J gene TRBJ2-1; 9 nucleotides agree with TRBD2. CDR3 length equals 13 residues. The V segment lost 4 bases and the J segment 8 bases; nucleotides outside the gene matches: 6. Germline V gene sequence: CDR1 GTSNPN, CDR2 SVGIG (reference sequence). CDR3 in amino acids: CAWTSGRSDEQFF. The CDR3 nucleotides read TGTGCCTGGACCAGCGGGAGGTCCGATGAGCAGTTCTTC.

This clonotype showed up just a few times. This chain joins TRBV30 and TRBJ2-6; 9 nucleotides line up with TRBD1. Unmatched junction bases numbered 5, after V lost 5 bases and J lost 3 bases. CDR3 length: 15 residues. From germline, CDR1 is GTSNPN and CDR2 SVGIG (reference sequence). The CDR3 reads CAWAQGAHGANVLTF. The DNA of the CDR3 is TGTGCCTGGGCACAGGGGGCGCATGGGGCCAACGTCCTGACTTTC.

This clonotype was counted many times. The chain has TRBV2 and TRBJ1-2, with 12 bases identical to TRBD1. Germline V gene lookup returns CDR1 SNHLY and CDR2 FYNNEI. The V segment lost 9 bases and the J segment 4 bases; nucleotides outside the gene matches: 9. The CDR3 totals 15 residues. The CDR3 bases are TGTGCCAGTGGGATCGGGACAGGGGGCAGCTATGGCTACACCTTC. Protein: CASGIGTGGSYGYTF.